This T cell receptor beta chain was captured by sequencing in a study of shared clonotypes between healthy human individuals. Study-level points and caveats: Blood alone was sampled, and tissue repertoires likely differ.

At a deep level, the assay was run. In the sorted-subset replicate PCRs, 150 to 200 ng DNA, roughly 29,000 T cell genomes, was used. Per the study methods: ImmunoSEQ junction-only sequences lacked quality scores, so their filtering differed. Libraries were prepared by immunoSEQ multiplex PCR; TCRdb keeps only in-frame clonotypes and omits some of them. V, J and clone size are taken as reported in that table, and D and trimming were inferred from the DNA itself. The table lists 2 million to 2.5 million clones, roughly 94% of them singletons. With regard to this clone: Its antigen is undetermined.

Sequenced sample: naive CD4+ T cells sorted from blood. The subset was: CD45RA+ positively selected. The receptor was derived from a man between 18 and 35 years old in good health.

This chain's CDR3 is CASSLLASGANVLTF. In nucleotides, the CDR3 is TGTGCCAGCAGTTTATTGGCGTCTGGGGCCAACGTCCTGACTTTC. V and J are TRBV28 and TRBJ2-6; D is ambiguous. The CDR3 spans 15 residues. Per the germline V gene, CDR1 is MDHEN and CDR2 is SYDVKM. The ends were cut back, 1 base at V and 1 base at J, with 5 bases in the middle.